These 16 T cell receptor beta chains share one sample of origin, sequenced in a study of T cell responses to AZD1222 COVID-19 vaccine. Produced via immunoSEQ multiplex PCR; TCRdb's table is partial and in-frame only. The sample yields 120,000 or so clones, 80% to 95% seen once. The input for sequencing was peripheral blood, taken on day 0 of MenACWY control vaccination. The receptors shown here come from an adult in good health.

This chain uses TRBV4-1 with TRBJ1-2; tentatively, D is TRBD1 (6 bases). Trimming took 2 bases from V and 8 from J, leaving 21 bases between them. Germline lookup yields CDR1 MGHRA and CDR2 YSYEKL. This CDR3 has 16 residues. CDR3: CASSQREGEGGIGYTF. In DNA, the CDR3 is TGCGCCAGCAGCCAAAGGGAAGGGGAAGGGGGAATCGGCTACACCTTC.

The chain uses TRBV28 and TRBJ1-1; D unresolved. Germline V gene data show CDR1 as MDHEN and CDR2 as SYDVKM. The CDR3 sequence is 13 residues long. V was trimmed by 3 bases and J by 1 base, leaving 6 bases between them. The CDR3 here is CASSLVTNTEAFF. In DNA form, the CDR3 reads TGTGCCAGCAGTTTGGTAACGAACACTGAAGCTTTCTTT.

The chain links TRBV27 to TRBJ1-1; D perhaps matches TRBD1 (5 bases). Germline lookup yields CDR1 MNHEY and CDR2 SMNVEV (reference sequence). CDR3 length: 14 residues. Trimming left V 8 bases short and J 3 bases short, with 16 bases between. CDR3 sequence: CASGAGGEYTEAFF. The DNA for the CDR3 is TGTGCCAGCGGCGCCGGGGGAGAGTACACTGAAGCTTTCTTT.

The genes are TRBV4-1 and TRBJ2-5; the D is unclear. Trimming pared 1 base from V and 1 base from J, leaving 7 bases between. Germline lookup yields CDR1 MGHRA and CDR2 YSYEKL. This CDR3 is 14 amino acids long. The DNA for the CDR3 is TGCGCCAGCAGCCAAGCCCCCGGCCAAGAGACCCAGTACTTC. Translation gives CASSQAPGQETQYF.

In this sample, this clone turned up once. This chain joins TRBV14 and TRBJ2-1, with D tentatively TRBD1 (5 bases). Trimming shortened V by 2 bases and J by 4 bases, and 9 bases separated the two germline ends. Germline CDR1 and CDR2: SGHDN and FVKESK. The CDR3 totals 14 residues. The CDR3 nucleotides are TGTGCCAGCAGCCAAAGACAGCGTTACAATGAGCAGTTCTTC. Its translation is CASSQRQRYNEQFF.

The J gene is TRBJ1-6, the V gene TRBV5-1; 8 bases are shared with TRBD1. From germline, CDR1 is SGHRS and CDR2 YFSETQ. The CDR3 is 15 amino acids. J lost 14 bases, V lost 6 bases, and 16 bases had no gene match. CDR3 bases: TGCGCCAGCACCAAGAATGGACAGGGCGGAGGAGCCCTCCACTTT. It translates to CASTKNGQGGGALHF.

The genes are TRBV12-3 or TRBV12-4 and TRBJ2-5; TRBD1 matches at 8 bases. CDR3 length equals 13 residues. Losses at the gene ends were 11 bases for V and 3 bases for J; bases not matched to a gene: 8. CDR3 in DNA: TGTGCCGTACAGGGGGTTCGGGAAGAGACCCAGTACTTC. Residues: CAVQGVREETQYF.

CDR3 residues: CASKPGVNDQPQHF. The CDR3 DNA is TGCGCCAGCAAACCAGGGGTGAACGATCAGCCCCAGCATTTT. This sequence joins TRBV10-1 and TRBJ1-5; the D gene is possibly TRBD1 (6 bases). CDR1 and CDR2 from the germline V gene are WNHNN and SYGVQD (reference sequence). V dropped 7 bases and J dropped 5 bases, with 15 bases sitting between them. The CDR3 spans 14 residues.

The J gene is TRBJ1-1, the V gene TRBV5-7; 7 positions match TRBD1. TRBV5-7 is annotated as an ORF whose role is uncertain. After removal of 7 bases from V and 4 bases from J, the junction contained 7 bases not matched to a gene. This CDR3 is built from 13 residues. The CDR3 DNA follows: TGTGCCAGCCCCCGACAGGGCTGCACTGAAGCTTTCTTT. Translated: CASPRQGCTEAFF.

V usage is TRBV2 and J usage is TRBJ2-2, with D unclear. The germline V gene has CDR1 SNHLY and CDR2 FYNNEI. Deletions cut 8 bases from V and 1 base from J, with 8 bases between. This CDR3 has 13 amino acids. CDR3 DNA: TGTGCCAGCTCGAACCAGAACACCGGGGAGCTGTTTTTT. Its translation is CASSNQNTGELFF.

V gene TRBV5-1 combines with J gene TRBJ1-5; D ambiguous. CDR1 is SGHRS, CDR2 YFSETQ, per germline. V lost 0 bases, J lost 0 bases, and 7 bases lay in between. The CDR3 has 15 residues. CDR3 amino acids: CASSLEGLSNQPQHF. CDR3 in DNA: TGCGCCAGCAGCTTGGAAGGGCTTAGCAATCAGCCCCAGCATTTT.

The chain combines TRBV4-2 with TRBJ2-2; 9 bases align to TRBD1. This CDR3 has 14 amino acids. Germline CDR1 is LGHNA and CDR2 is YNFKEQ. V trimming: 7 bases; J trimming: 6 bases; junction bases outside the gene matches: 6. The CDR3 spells CASTGTGSAGELFF. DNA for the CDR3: TGTGCCAGCACCGGGACAGGGTCGGCCGGGGAGCTGTTTTTT.

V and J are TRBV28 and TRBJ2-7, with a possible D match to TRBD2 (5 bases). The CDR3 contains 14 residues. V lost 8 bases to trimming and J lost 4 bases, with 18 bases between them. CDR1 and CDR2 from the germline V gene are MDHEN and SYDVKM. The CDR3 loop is CASHGLFRSYEQYF. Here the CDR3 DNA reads TGTGCCAGCCACGGACTCTTTCGGTCTTACGAGCAGTACTTC.

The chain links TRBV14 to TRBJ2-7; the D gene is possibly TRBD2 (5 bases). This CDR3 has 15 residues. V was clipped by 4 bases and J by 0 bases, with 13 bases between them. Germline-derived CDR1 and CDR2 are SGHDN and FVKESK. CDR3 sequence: CASSPERVRSYEQYF. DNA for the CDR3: TGTGCCAGCAGCCCAGAGAGGGTGCGCTCCTACGAGCAGTACTTC.

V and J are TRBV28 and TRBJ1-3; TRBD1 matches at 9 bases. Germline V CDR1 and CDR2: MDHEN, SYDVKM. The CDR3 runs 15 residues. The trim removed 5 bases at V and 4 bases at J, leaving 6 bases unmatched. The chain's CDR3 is CASSTGGAGGNTIYF. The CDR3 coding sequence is TGTGCCAGCAGTACAGGGGGCGCGGGCGGAAACACCATATATTTT.

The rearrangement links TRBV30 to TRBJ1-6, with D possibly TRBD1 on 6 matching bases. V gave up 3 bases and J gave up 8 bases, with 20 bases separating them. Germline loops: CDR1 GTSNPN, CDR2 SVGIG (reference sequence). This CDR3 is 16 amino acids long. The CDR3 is CAWRQNTGRFDSPLHF. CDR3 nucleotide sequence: TGTGCCTGGAGACAAAATACAGGGAGGTTTGATTCACCCCTCCACTTT.